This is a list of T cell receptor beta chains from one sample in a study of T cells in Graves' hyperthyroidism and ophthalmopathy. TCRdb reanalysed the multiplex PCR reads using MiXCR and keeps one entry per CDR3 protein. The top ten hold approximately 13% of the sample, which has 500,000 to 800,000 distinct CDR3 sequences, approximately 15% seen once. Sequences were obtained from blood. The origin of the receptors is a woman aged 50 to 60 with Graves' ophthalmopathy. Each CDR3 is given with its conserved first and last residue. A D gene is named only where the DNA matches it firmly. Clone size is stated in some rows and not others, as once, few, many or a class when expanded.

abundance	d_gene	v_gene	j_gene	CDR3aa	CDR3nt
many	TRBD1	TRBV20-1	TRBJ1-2	CSAEQGPYGYTF	TGCAGTGCTGAACAGGGGCCCTATGGCTACACCTTC
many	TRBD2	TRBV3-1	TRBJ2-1	CASSHRPPGLAGGMDYNEQFF	TGTGCCAGCAGCCACCGCCCCCCGGGACTAGCGGGAGGGATGGACTACAATGAGCAGTTCTTC
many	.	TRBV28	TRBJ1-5	CASRSGVNQPQHF	TGTGCCAGCAGATCCGGAGTCAATCAGCCCCAGCATTTT
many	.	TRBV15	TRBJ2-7	CATSRDRDLRYEQYF	TGTGCCACCAGCAGAGATCGGGATCTCCGCTACGAGCAGTACTTC
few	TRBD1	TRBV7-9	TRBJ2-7	CASSSSDRVDEQYF	TGTGCCAGCAGCTCATCGGACAGGGTGGACGAGCAGTACTTC
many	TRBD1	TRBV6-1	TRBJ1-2	CASSQTGRYGYTF	TGTGCCAGCAGTCAGACAGGGCGCTATGGCTACACCTTC
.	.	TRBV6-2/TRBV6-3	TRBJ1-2	CASSAPDWGREGYTF	TGTGCCAGCAGTGCCCCGGACTGGGGAAGGGAAGGCTACACCTTC
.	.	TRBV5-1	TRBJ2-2	CASAPGDVHGQLFF	TGCGCCAGCGCTCCGGGGGACGTCCACGGGCAGCTGTTTTTT
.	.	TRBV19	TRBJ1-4	CASSPSRATNEKLFF	TGTGCCAGTAGTCCCAGCCGGGCAACTAATGAAAAACTGTTTTTT
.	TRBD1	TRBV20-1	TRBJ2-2	CSAARQGRSGELFF	TGCAGTGCTGCACGACAGGGTCGTTCCGGGGAGCTGTTTTTT
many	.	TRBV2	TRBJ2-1	CASSEIAVKDEQFF	TGTGCCAGCAGTGAAATAGCGGTTAAGGATGAGCAGTTCTTC
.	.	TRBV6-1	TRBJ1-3	CASSSHRSSGNTIYF	TGTGCCAGCAGCAGCCACAGGTCCTCTGGAAACACCATATATTTT
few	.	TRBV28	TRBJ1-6	CASNPREGTYSPLHF	TGTGCCAGCAACCCAAGAGAGGGTACTTATTCACCCCTCCACTTT
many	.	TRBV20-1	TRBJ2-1	CSAREVDSFYNEQFF	TGCAGTGCTAGAGAGGTAGACTCGTTCTACAATGAGCAGTTCTTC
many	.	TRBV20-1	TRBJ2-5	CSARDIRTQETQYF	TGCAGTGCTAGAGATATCAGAACTCAAGAGACCCAGTACTTC
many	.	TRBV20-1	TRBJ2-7	CSARDRWRAGVEQYF	TGCAGTGCTAGAGATCGATGGAGGGCCGGTGTGGAGCAGTACTTC
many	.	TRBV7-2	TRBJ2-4	CASSLEQGTKNIQYF	TGTGCCAGCAGCTTAGAACAGGGAACCAAAAACATTCAGTACTTC
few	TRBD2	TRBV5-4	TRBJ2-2	CASSLFPSGRGTNTGELFF	TGTGCCAGCAGCTTGTTCCCTAGCGGGAGGGGAACGAACACCGGGGAGCTGTTTTTT
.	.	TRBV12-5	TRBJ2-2	CASDSRTSNTGELFF	TGTGCTAGTGATTCGCGGACATCAAACACCGGGGAGCTGTTTTTT
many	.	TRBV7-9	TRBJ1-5	CASSLGLYAGEGSNQPQHF	TGTGCCAGCAGCTTAGGACTGTACGCTGGTGAGGGGAGCAATCAGCCCCAGCATTTT
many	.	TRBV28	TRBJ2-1	CASSPSRGIDEQFF	TGTGCCAGCAGTCCGTCACGGGGCATAGATGAGCAGTTCTTC
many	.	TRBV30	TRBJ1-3	CAWSVTLSGNTIYF	TGTGCCTGGAGTGTAACCCTCTCTGGAAACACCATATATTTT
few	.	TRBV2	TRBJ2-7	CASSEGYLYEQYF	TGTGCCAGCAGTGAAGGGTATCTCTACGAGCAGTACTTC
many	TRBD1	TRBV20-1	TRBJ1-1	CSASVLGGPEAFF	TGCAGTGCTAGCGTTTTAGGGGGCCCTGAAGCTTTCTTT
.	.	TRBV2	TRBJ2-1	CATLRGEQFF	TGTGCCACCCTACGGGGAGAACAGTTCTTC
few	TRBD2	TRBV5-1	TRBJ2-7	CASSLRASGIREQYF	TGCGCCAGCAGCTTGAGGGCTAGCGGGATAAGGGAGCAGTACTTC
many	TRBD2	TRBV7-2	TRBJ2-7	CASSFDSGRVTYEQYF	TGTGCCAGCAGCTTCGATAGCGGGAGGGTTACCTACGAGCAGTACTTC
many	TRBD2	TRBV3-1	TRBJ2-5	CASSLGLAAKETQYF	TGTGCCAGCAGCCTGGGACTAGCGGCGAAAGAGACCCAGTACTTC
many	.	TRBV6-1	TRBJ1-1	CASSETRIEAFF	TGTGCCAGCAGTGAAACCCGTATTGAAGCTTTCTTT
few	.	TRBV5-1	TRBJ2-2	CASSLRGEGTGELFF	TGTGCCAGCAGCTTAAGGGGAGAGGGCACCGGGGAGCTGTTTTTT
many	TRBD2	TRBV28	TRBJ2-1	CASSSVAGVGNEQFF	TGTGCCAGCAGTTCCGTAGCGGGAGTAGGCAATGAGCAGTTCTTC
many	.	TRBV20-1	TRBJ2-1	CSAEAGPYTYNEQFF	TGCAGTGCTGAGGCGGGGCCCTATACCTACAATGAGCAGTTCTTC
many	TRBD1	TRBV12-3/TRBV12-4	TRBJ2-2	CASSPTGNRELFF	TGTGCCAGCAGCCCGACAGGGAACCGGGAGCTGTTTTTT
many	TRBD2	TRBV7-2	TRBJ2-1	CASSLDGGGHEQFF	TGTGCCAGCAGCTTAGATGGGGGAGGGCATGAGCAGTTCTTC
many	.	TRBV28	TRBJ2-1	CASRPLARSYNEQFF	TGTGCCAGCAGACCCTTAGCGCGCTCCTACAATGAGCAGTTCTTC
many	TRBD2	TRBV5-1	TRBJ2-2	CASSLGVPGRASGELFF	TGCGCCAGCAGCTTGGGTGTTCCCGGGAGGGCCTCCGGGGAGCTGTTTTTT
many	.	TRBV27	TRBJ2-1	CASSLPGLYNEQFF	TGTGCCAGCAGTCTTCCGGGACTCTACAATGAGCAGTTCTTC
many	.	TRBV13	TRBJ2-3	CASSATSSTDTQYF	TGTGCCAGCAGCGCGACTAGTTCCACAGATACGCAGTATTTT